The next 22 T cell receptor beta chains were all read from a single sample in a study of cytomegalovirus exposure and HLA in healthy donors. PCR was performed using 60 Vbeta and 13 Jbeta primers. Sequencing used immunoSEQ multiplex PCR; TCRdb keeps in-frame clones, though not all of them. The sample lists 100,000 to 150,000 clones, approximately 81% occurring once. Sequenced material: PBMCs. Source of these receptors: a male donor in good health and CMV-seronegative.

This clone was seen just once. Other nucleotide sequences in the sample specify the same CDR3. The chain uses TRBV9 and TRBJ2-1; 11 nucleotides line up with TRBD2. Per germline, CDR1 SGDLS and CDR2 YYNGEE. Trimming at V came to 0 bases and at J to 1 base, leaving 0 bases not matched to a gene. CDR3 length: 16 amino acids. Here the CDR3 reads CASSVGTSGSYNEQFF. DNA of the CDR3: TGTGCCAGCAGCGTAGGGACTAGCGGGTCCTACAATGAGCAGTTCTTC.

The chain recombines TRBV19 with TRBJ1-4, with 9 bases fitting TRBD1. CDR1 LNHDA and CDR2 SQIVND come from the germline V gene (reference sequence). V shed 5 bases, J shed 9 bases, and the junction held 13 bases outside the gene matches. The CDR3 totals 16 residues. The CDR3 reads CASSSTSGTGLKKLFF. CDR3 coding DNA: TGTGCCAGTAGTTCGACTTCCGGGACAGGGCTTAAAAAACTGTTTTTT. The full variable domain, its missing parts supplied by reference TRBV19 and TRBJ1-4, is DGGITQSPKYLFRKEGQNVTLSCEQNLNHDAMYWYRQDPGQGLRLIYYSQIVNDFQKGDIAEGYSVSREKKESFPLTVTSAQKNPTAFYLCASSSTSGTGLKKLFFGSGTQLSVL.

Only one count was recorded for this clone. The chain joins TRBV4-3 to TRBJ1-1; D gene uncertain. Germline values: CDR1 LGHNA, CDR2 YSLEER. The CDR3 consists of 16 residues. V gave up 0 bases and J gave up 5 bases, with 16 bases separating them. CDR3 bases: TGCGCCAGCAGCCAAGATTTTCACCCCGCGGGAACTGAAGCTTTCTTT. Its translation: CASSQDFHPAGTEAFF.

The V call is TRBV6-1, the J call TRBJ1-1, with 7 bases that match TRBD1. CDR3 length: 13 residues. The V gene end was trimmed by 8 bases and the J gene end by 5 bases; junction bases not matched to a gene: 8. Per germline, CDR1 MNHNS and CDR2 SASEGT. The CDR3 DNA sequence: TGTGCCAGCTTTCGGGGGGGACAGACTGAAGCTTTCTTT. This translates into CASFRGGQTEAFF.

The V call is TRBV19, the J call TRBJ1-6; D not certain. The V and J ends lost 6 bases and 13 bases respectively, with 16 bases between them. From germline, CDR1 is LNHDA and CDR2 SQIVND (reference sequence). The length of the CDR3 is 13 residues. The CDR3 reads CASSQTLGGPLHF. As DNA, the CDR3 is TGTGCCAGTAGCCAGACGCTGGGAGGGCCCCTCCACTTT.

V usage is TRBV27 and J usage is TRBJ2-6, with D perhaps matching TRBD1 (5 bases). The CDR3 is 16 residues long. Germline V CDR1 and CDR2: MNHEY, SMNVEV (reference sequence). Trimming took off 8 bases at V and 0 bases at J, with 14 bases between the two ends. CDR3 sequence: CASHKGVCSGANVLTF. Here the CDR3 DNA reads TGTGCCAGCCATAAAGGGGTCTGCTCTGGGGCCAACGTCCTGACTTTC.

J is TRBJ2-3 and V is TRBV5-4; 11 bases align to TRBD2. This CDR3 has 15 residues. With V trimmed by 3 bases and J by 7 bases, 7 bases remained unmatched. Germline V gene sequence: CDR1 SGHNT, CDR2 YYREEE (reference sequence). CDR3 sequence reads: CASSSTSGSSHTQYF. CDR3 bases: TGTGCCAGCAGCTCCACTAGCGGGAGTTCCCATACGCAGTATTTT.

The chain uses TRBV28 and TRBJ1-1, with D possibly TRBD1 on 5 matching bases. The germline gives CDR1 MDHEN, CDR2 SYDVKM. This CDR3 spans 15 amino acids. V lost 5 bases and J lost 7, with 20 bases in between. The CDR3 loop is CASSQILITTVEAFF. CDR3 sequence (DNA): TGTGCCAGCAGTCAGATACTAATAACGACAGTTGAAGCTTTCTTT.

CDR3 in amino acids: CASSVVPGEQYF. The DNA for the CDR3 is TGTGCCAGCAGCGTAGTCCCGGGCGAGCAGTACTTC. The chain carries TRBV9 and TRBJ2-7; D call uncertain. V was cut by 0 bases and J by 6 bases, with 7 bases left in between. This CDR3 is built from 12 residues. Per the germline V gene, CDR1 is SGDLS and CDR2 is YYNGEE.

Notes on this clone: The same CDR3 also results from other DNA sequences found in this sample. The chain couples TRBV18 to TRBJ1-1; 9 bases align to TRBD1. V was clipped by 6 bases and J by 0 bases; unmatched bases: 2. The CDR3 loop spans 14 amino acids. Germline V CDR1 and CDR2: KGHSH, LQKENI. In DNA, the CDR3 is TGTGCCAGCTCCCGGGACAGGGTGAACACTGAAGCTTTCTTT. Protein sequence: CASSRDRVNTEAFF.

V is TRBV28 and J is TRBJ2-3, with TRBD1 identical over 7 bases. J lost 1 base, V lost 5 bases, and 9 bases had no gene match. The CDR3 has 16 amino acids. Germline V gene data show CDR1 as MDHEN and CDR2 as SYDVKM. CDR3 DNA: TGTGCCAGCAGTCCACGACAGGGATGGGGCACAGATACGCAGTATTTT. The encoded protein is CASSPRQGWGTDTQYF.

This chain connects TRBV30 to TRBJ1-1, with 7 bases fitting TRBD1. The germline V gene encodes CDR1 GTSNPN and CDR2 SVGIG (reference sequence). The CDR3 contains 15 residues. This CDR3 reads CAYDGYRGLNTEAFF. The CDR3 DNA reads as TGTGCTTACGACGGATACAGGGGACTGAACACTGAAGCTTTCTTT.

The rearrangement links TRBV5-8 to TRBJ2-3; 7 positions agree with TRBD1. CDR1 is SGHTS and CDR2 is YDEGEE in the germline V gene. V lost 4 bases and J lost 0; bases outside the gene matches: 8. The CDR3 consists of 16 residues. The CDR3 DNA sequence: TGTGCCAGCAGCCAGGGACAGAAGACTAGCACAGATACGCAGTATTTT. This encodes CASSQGQKTSTDTQYF.

Only a few counts were recorded for this clone. J is TRBJ1-1 and V is TRBV6-5, with 10 bases fitting TRBD1. The CDR3 is made up of 15 amino acids. Trimming at V came to 6 bases and at J to 2 bases, leaving 6 bases not matched to a gene. Germline CDR1 is MNHEY and CDR2 is SVGAGI. CDR3 amino acids: CASRKDRGSNTEAFF. CDR3 bases: TGTGCCAGCAGGAAGGACAGGGGGTCAAACACTGAAGCTTTCTTT.

The rearrangement links TRBV6-5 to TRBJ1-1; TRBD1 matches 7 bases. CDR1 is MNHEY and CDR2 is SVGAGI in the germline V gene. The CDR3 runs to 16 residues. V lost 0 bases to trimming and J lost 4 bases; unmatched junction nucleotides: 8. The DNA for the CDR3 is TGTGCCAGCAGTTACTCGTCGACAGGGCTGAGCACTGAAGCTTTCTTT. Its protein is CASSYSSTGLSTEAFF.

This clone has just a few counts. The rearrangement uses TRBV15 and TRBJ2-2; 7 nucleotides match TRBD2. CDR1 and CDR2 from the germline V gene are LNHNV and YYDKDF (reference sequence). The CDR3 runs 13 residues. J was trimmed by 6 bases and V by 8 bases; bases with no gene match: 6. This CDR3 is CATRRERPGELFF. DNA of the CDR3: TGTGCCACCCGGCGGGAGAGGCCCGGGGAGCTGTTTTTT.

With regard to this clone: The sample has other DNA sequences that encode this CDR3 too. The CDR3 spells CASSLGGQGDQPQHF. The CDR3 nucleotides are TGTGCCAGCAGTTTAGGGGGGCAGGGGGATCAGCCCCAGCATTTT. The J gene is TRBJ1-5, the V gene TRBV28, with 7 positions matching TRBD1. The CDR3 runs 15 residues. V was pared by 2 bases and J by 5 bases, with 6 bases of the junction left unmatched. The germline gives CDR1 MDHEN, CDR2 SYDVKM.

The chain combines TRBV28 with TRBJ2-5; D not certain. CDR3 length: 13 residues. CDR1 is MDHEN, CDR2 SYDVKM, per germline. V was clipped by 5 bases and J by 4 bases, with 11 bases between them. The CDR3 DNA sequence: TGTGCCAGCAGTCCAGTTGCAAGAGAGACCCAGTACTTC. Protein sequence: CASSPVARETQYF.

The chain has TRBV7-8 and TRBJ2-7, with 8 bases aligning to TRBD1. V was clipped by 5 bases and J by 2 bases; unmatched bases: 5. Germline-derived CDR1 and CDR2 are SGHVS and FQNEAQ. The CDR3 is 14 amino acids. The CDR3 loop is CASSLLTGAYEQYF. The CDR3 nucleotides read TGTGCCAGCAGCCTACTGACAGGGGCCTACGAGCAGTACTTC.

The V call is TRBV10-3, the J call TRBJ1-1; 10 bases are shared with TRBD1. V shed 2 bases, J shed 5 bases, and the junction held 5 bases outside the gene matches. This CDR3 spans 15 amino acids. From germline, CDR1 is ENHRY and CDR2 SYGVKD. CDR3 protein: CAISERQGAWTEAFF. The CDR3 nucleotides are TGTGCCATCAGTGAGAGACAGGGGGCATGGACTGAAGCTTTCTTT.

The chain links TRBV12-5 to TRBJ2-2; a weak D match, TRBD1 (5 bases). V was clipped by 1 base and J by 8 bases, with 8 bases between them. There are 13 residues in the CDR3. Germline loops: CDR1 LGHNT, CDR2 FRNRAP. The CDR3 DNA sequence: TGTGCTAGTGGTTTGGACAGGTGGGGGGAGCTGTTTTTT. The encoded protein is CASGLDRWGELFF.

The chain is built from TRBV21-1 and TRBJ2-7; TRBD1 reflects the table's D call only, with no check against the DNA. TRBV21-1 is recorded as a pseudogene. The CDR3 totals 13 residues. The CDR3 is CAIIRTGLYEQYF. DNA for the CDR3: TGTGCCATCATAAGGACAGGGCTCTACGAGCAGTACTTC.